One and the same sample provided the 19 T cell receptor beta chains below, sequenced in a study of blood T cell repertoires in COVID-19. Sequencing was performed with immunoSEQ multiplex PCR; in TCRdb, only in-frame clones are kept and a portion is missing. The table includes about 200,000 clones, around 86% detected once. What was sequenced was peripheral blood. All receptors come from a woman in her forties or fifties with COVID-19, enrolled during active disease.

The rearrangement links TRBV11-2 to TRBJ2-1; D is possibly TRBD2 (6 bases). The CDR3 contains 15 residues. Between the trimmed V and J ends, which lost 5 bases and 6 bases, there was a span of 17 bases. CDR1 is SGHAT, CDR2 FQNNGV, per germline. CDR3 bases: TGTGCCAGCAGCACTAGGGGAGGAAAGTTCAATGAGCAGTTCTTC. Its translation: CASSTRGGKFNEQFF.

The chain employs TRBV5-1 and TRBJ1-1, with 7 bases fitting TRBD1. The V segment lost 1 base and the J segment 5 bases; nucleotides outside the gene matches: 5. Looked up from germline, CDR1 is SGHRS and CDR2 is YFSETQ. This CDR3 is built from 14 residues. The CDR3 sequence: CASSLSRGRTEAFF. The CDR3 nucleotides are TGCGCCAGCAGCTTGAGCAGGGGGAGGACTGAAGCTTTCTTT. Full variable domain (remainder filled in from reference TRBV5-1 and TRBJ1-1): KAGVTQTPRYLIKTRGQQVTLSCSPISGHRSVSWYQQTPGQGLQFLFEYFSETQRNKGNFPGRFSGRQFSNSRSEMNVSTLELGDSALYLCASSLSRGRTEAFFGQGTRLTVV.

The V gene is TRBV12-5, the J gene TRBJ2-7, with D possibly matching TRBD2 (7 bases). This CDR3 is 14 amino acids long. From germline, CDR1 is LGHNT and CDR2 FRNRAP. Between the trimmed V and J ends, which lost 3 bases and 2 bases, there was a span of 11 bases. CDR3 coding DNA: TGTGCTAGTGGTTTTGGGAGGGGGGCCTACGAGCAGTACTTC. It translates to CASGFGRGAYEQYF. Complete variable domain (other parts from reference TRBV12-5 and TRBJ2-7): DARVTQTPRHKVTEMGQEVTMRCQPILGHNTVFWYRQTMMQGLELLAYFRNRAPLDDSGMPKDRFSAEMPDATLATLKIQPSEPRDSAVYFCASGFGRGAYEQYFGPGTRLTVT.

V usage is TRBV4-3 and J usage is TRBJ2-2, with TRBD2 as a possible D gene (6 bases). Trimming took off 4 bases at V and 3 bases at J, with 21 bases between the two ends. Germline CDR1 reads LGHNA; CDR2 reads YSLEER. The CDR3 covers 18 residues. The CDR3 DNA is TGCGCCAGCAGCCCAGTATGGCGCGGGGCCTTGGACACCGGGGAGCTGTTTTTT. Translated: CASSPVWRGALDTGELFF.

The genes are TRBV13 and TRBJ2-6, with TRBD2 as a possible D gene (5 bases). Germline V lookup: CDR1 PRHDT, CDR2 FYEKMQ (reference sequence). The CDR3 totals 15 residues. V dropped 2 bases and J dropped 2 bases, with 7 bases sitting between them. The CDR3 loop reads CASSLPGTGANVLTF. The CDR3 DNA reads TGTGCCAGCAGCTTACCGGGAACTGGGGCCAACGTCCTGACTTTC.

This clone has more than one count but fewer than ten. The chain carries TRBV12-5 and TRBJ1-2; 7 nucleotides agree with TRBD1. V was clipped by 3 bases and J by 2 bases; unmatched bases: 9. Germline V gene data show CDR1 as LGHNT and CDR2 as FRNRAP. The CDR3 has 16 amino acids. The DNA for the CDR3 is TGTGCTAGTGGTTTTCCCTTGACAGGGAAAAACTATGGCTACACCTTC. Translating it yields CASGFPLTGKNYGYTF.

The rearrangement joins TRBV7-3 to TRBJ2-2; 7 positions agree with TRBD1. Germline values: CDR1 SGHTA, CDR2 FQGTGA. Trimming took 6 bases from V and 1 from J; bases not matched to a gene: 8. The CDR3 loop spans 16 amino acids. CDR3 coding DNA: TGTGCCAGCAGGTCAGGGGGATCCATGAACACCGGGGAGCTGTTTTTT. This gives the protein CASRSGGSMNTGELFF.

The chain employs TRBV19 and TRBJ1-2; TRBD1 aligns across 10 bases. Germline CDR1 LNHDA, CDR2 SQIVND (reference sequence). The CDR3 extends over 17 amino acids. V shed 10 bases and J 1 base; nucleotides not matched to a gene: 15. CDR3 bases: TGTGCCACCCCAAGAGGGACAGGGGACAGGGGTAACTATGGCTACACCTTC. It encodes CATPRGTGDRGNYGYTF.

This clone was counted a single time. The chain carries TRBV13 and TRBJ2-1, with TRBD1 matching 8 bases. V lost 8 bases and J lost 9; bases outside the gene matches: 18. The CDR3 extends over 16 amino acids. The germline V gene encodes CDR1 PRHDT and CDR2 FYEKMQ (reference sequence). In DNA, the CDR3 is TGTGCCAGCCTGGACAGGGTCTCCAGGATCGTCGGTGAGCAGTTCTTC. Protein product: CASLDRVSRIVGEQFF.

The chain recombines TRBV6-2 or TRBV6-3 with TRBJ1-2; a possible D gene is TRBD1 (6 bases). Trimming took 5 bases from V and 5 from J, leaving 15 bases between them. The CDR3 length is 14 residues. Germline V gene data show CDR1 as MNHEY and CDR2 as SVGEGT. The DNA for the CDR3 is TGTGCCAGCAGTCCGGACAGAAACCTATATGGCTACACCTTC. This translates into CASSPDRNLYGYTF.

The chain links TRBV27 to TRBJ2-7, with a possible D match to TRBD2 (7 bases). Germline CDR1 MNHEY, CDR2 SMNVEV (reference sequence). This CDR3 contains 15 residues. V was cut by 0 bases and J by 3 bases, with 12 bases left in between. In DNA, the CDR3 is TGTGCCAGCAGTTTATCCGGGGGGCTACTCTACGAGCAGTACGTC. Its translation is CASSLSGGLLYEQYV.

The chain employs TRBV25-1 and TRBJ2-5; D perhaps matches TRBD1 (5 bases). V dropped 4 bases and J dropped 4 bases, with 7 bases sitting between them. Germline V lookup: CDR1 MGHDK, CDR2 SYGVNS. CDR3 length equals 12 residues. This chain's CDR3 is CASSAQVETQYF. In DNA form, the CDR3 reads TGTGCCAGCAGTGCACAGGTAGAGACCCAGTACTTC. The whole variable domain, remainder taken from reference TRBV25-1 and TRBJ2-5, is EADIYQTPRYLVIGTGKKITLECSQTMGHDKMYWYQQDPGMELHLIHYSYGVNSTEKGDLSSESTVSRIRTEHFPLTLESARPSHTSQYLCASSAQVETQYFGPGTRLLVL.

The V and J genes are TRBV7-2 and TRBJ2-2, with D maybe TRBD2 (5 bases). Germline V CDR1 and CDR2: SGHTA, FQGNSA. V was shortened by 5 bases and J by 0 bases, with 16 bases between the two germline ends. The CDR3 spans 17 residues. The CDR3 spells CASSRRSRLSNTGELFF. The DNA of the CDR3 is TGTGCCAGCAGCCGGAGGTCTAGACTCTCGAACACCGGGGAGCTGTTTTTT.

This chain connects TRBV12-5 to TRBJ2-2, with D possibly being TRBD2 (5 bases). This CDR3 region has 14 residues. V shed 4 bases and J shed 6 bases, with 12 bases lying between them. Germline lookup yields CDR1 LGHNT and CDR2 FRNRAP. The CDR3 nucleotides read TGTGCTAGTGGTTGGGGTACTAGGGCCGGGGAGCTGTTTTTT. This translates into CASGWGTRAGELFF.

The V call is TRBV5-6, the J call TRBJ1-2; 10 bases agree with TRBD1. The CDR3 contains 15 residues. Per germline, CDR1 SGHDT and CDR2 YYEEEE. The V and J ends lost 4 bases and 5 bases, in that order; junction bases with no gene match: 8. This CDR3 reads CASSLGQGVSYGYTF. The CDR3 bases are TGTGCCAGCAGCCTCGGACAGGGGGTGTCATATGGCTACACCTTC.

This chain connects TRBV19 to TRBJ1-1; the D is unclear. The CDR3 is 14 amino acids. V gave up 4 bases and J gave up 4 bases, with 13 bases separating them. CDR1 and CDR2 (germline): LNHDA, SQIVND (reference sequence). CDR3 nucleotides: TGTGCCAGTAGTACCTGGGAGGCGAGCACTGAAGCTTTCTTT. It encodes CASSTWEASTEAFF.

The table lists this clone with a count of one. The identical CDR3 is also encoded by other nucleotide sequences in the sample. The chain has TRBV19 and TRBJ1-5; 8 positions agree with TRBD1. With 2 bases clipped from V and 2 bases from J, the junction kept 2 bases outside the gene matches. Germline lookup yields CDR1 LNHDA and CDR2 SQIVND (reference sequence). There are 15 residues in the CDR3. CDR3 amino acids: CASSIRGQGNQPQHF. The CDR3 bases are TGTGCCAGTAGTATAAGGGGACAGGGCAATCAGCCCCAGCATTTT.

The chain carries TRBV24-1 and TRBJ2-1; 12 nucleotides align to TRBD2. The CDR3 totals 18 residues. Germline V gene data show CDR1 as KGHDR and CDR2 as SFDVKD. J lost 7 bases, V lost 7 bases, and 16 bases had no gene match. CDR3: CATSSTSGGPPGWNEQFF. The DNA for the CDR3 is TGTGCCACCAGCAGTACTAGCGGGGGGCCCCCCGGGTGGAATGAGCAGTTCTTC.

V usage is TRBV9 and J usage is TRBJ2-2, with D unresolved. Germline CDR1 is SGDLS and CDR2 is YYNGEE. The CDR3 covers 15 residues. Trimming removed 0 bases from V and 6 bases from J, with 12 bases in between. CDR3 amino acids: CASSVVPGSAGELFF. The CDR3 bases are TGTGCCAGCAGCGTAGTTCCCGGTAGTGCCGGGGAGCTGTTTTTT.